Below, 28 T cell receptor beta chains from the same sample are listed, as sequenced in a study of blood T cell repertoires in COVID-19. TCRdb's copy holds only in-frame clones and misses some; the assay was immunoSEQ multiplex PCR. The sample holds about 360,000 clones, roughly 90% seen once. The sample consisted of peripheral blood. The source of these receptors is a woman aged 55-69 years with COVID-19, enrolled during active disease.

The chain couples TRBV5-4 to TRBJ1-5, with 7 bases matching TRBD1. CDR1 and CDR2 (germline): SGHNT, YYREEE (reference sequence). This CDR3 is built from 15 residues. The V gene end was trimmed by 3 bases and the J gene end by 4 bases; junction bases not matched to a gene: 7. The CDR3 nucleotides read TGTGCCAGCAGCTACACAGGGGATGGTAATCAGCCCCAGCATTTT. It yields the protein CASSYTGDGNQPQHF.

The chain employs TRBV11-2 and TRBJ1-1; D call uncertain. CDR1 is SGHAT and CDR2 is FQNNGV in the germline V gene. The V end lost 5 bases, the J end lost 4 bases, and 14 bases lay between the germline ends. CDR3 size: 14 residues. The DNA of the CDR3 is TGTGCCAGCAGCCTCCAGGTGGGGAGCACTGAAGCTTTCTTT. This sequence encodes CASSLQVGSTEAFF. Full variable domain (outside the CDR3, taken from reference TRBV11-2 and TRBJ1-1): EAGVAQSPRYKIIEKRQSVAFWCNPISGHATLYWYQQILGQGPKLLIQFQNNGVVDDSQLPKDRFSAERLKGVDSTLKIQPAKLEDSAVYLCASSLQVGSTEAFFGQGTRLTVV.

The rearrangement links TRBV16 to TRBJ2-5; tentatively, D is TRBD2 (7 bases). The CDR3 consists of 16 residues. V lost 4 bases to trimming and J lost 5 bases, with 20 bases between them. In germline, CDR1 is KGHSY, CDR2 FQNENV. CDR3: CASSRGMGGRSETQYF. As DNA, the CDR3 is TGTGCCAGCAGCCGGGGAATGGGGGGGCGGTCGGAGACCCAGTACTTC.

The chain is built from TRBV14 and TRBJ2-7; 10 positions match TRBD1. Trimming removed 1 base from V and 3 bases from J; junction bases left unmatched: 6. This CDR3 comprises 16 residues. Germline V lookup: CDR1 SGHDN, CDR2 FVKESK. DNA of the CDR3: TGTGCCAGCAGCCAAGGGGCACGGGACAGGGGCTACGAGCAGTACTTC. As protein: CASSQGARDRGYEQYF. Supplemented by reference TRBV14 and TRBJ2-7, the full variable domain reads EAGVTQFPSHSVIEKGQTVTLRCDPISGHDNLYWYRRVMGKEIKFLLHFVKESKQDESGMPNNRFLAERTGGTYSTLKVQPAELEDSGVYFCASSQGARDRGYEQYFGPGTRLTVT.

This chain links TRBV6-2 or TRBV6-3 with TRBJ1-1; 12 bases map to TRBD1. Trimming at V came to 5 bases and at J to 10 bases, leaving 5 bases not matched to a gene. The CDR3 runs 13 residues. The germline CDR1 and CDR2 sequences are MNHEY and SVGEGT. As DNA, the CDR3 is TGTGCCAGCAGTACCGGGACAGGGGGCAGAGCTTTCTTT. Its translation: CASSTGTGGRAFF.

The chain joins TRBV6-5 to TRBJ1-4; a possible D gene is TRBD1 (5 bases). Germline V gene data show CDR1 as MNHEY and CDR2 as SVGAGI. The CDR3 has 14 amino acids. Trimming took 2 bases from V and 7 from J, leaving 11 bases between them. The chain's CDR3 is CASSYGGGVEKLFF. Here the CDR3 DNA reads TGTGCCAGCAGTTACGGAGGAGGGGTTGAAAAACTGTTTTTT.

The chain is built from TRBV19 and TRBJ2-7; a possible D gene is TRBD1 (6 bases). This CDR3 contains 15 residues. With 4 bases removed from V and 2 bases from J, the gap between germline ends came to 15 bases. Germline V CDR1 and CDR2: LNHDA, SQIVND (reference sequence). The CDR3 region is CASSTSQDRAYEQYF. CDR3 coding DNA: TGTGCCAGTAGTACGTCCCAGGACAGAGCCTACGAGCAGTACTTC. Drawing the rest from reference TRBV19 and TRBJ2-7, the complete variable domain is DGGITQSPKYLFRKEGQNVTLSCEQNLNHDAMYWYRQDPGQGLRLIYYSQIVNDFQKGDIAEGYSVSREKKESFPLTVTSAQKNPTAFYLCASSTSQDRAYEQYFGPGTRLTVT.

The chain joins TRBV3-1 (or the pseudogene TRBV3-2) to TRBJ1-1; TRBD1 agrees at 7 bases. The length of the CDR3 is 16 residues. Germline lookup yields CDR1 LGHDT and CDR2 YNNKEL (reference sequence). The V gene end was trimmed by 6 bases and the J gene end by 0 bases; junction bases not matched to a gene: 10. The CDR3 sequence is CASSHLRGLLNTEAFF. The CDR3 DNA is TGTGCCAGCAGTCACCTGAGGGGGCTCCTGAACACTGAAGCTTTCTTT.

The rearrangement uses TRBV5-1 and TRBJ2-7; D is ambiguous. There are 14 residues in the CDR3. Looked up from germline, CDR1 is SGHRS and CDR2 is YFSETQ. Trimming removed 4 bases at V and 0 bases at J, with 11 bases between. The CDR3 nucleotides are TGCGCCAGCAGCACTTCGCCGAGCTCCTACGAGCAGTACTTC. Translation gives CASSTSPSSYEQYF.

About this clone: The germline gene is not matched at one end of the junction; a read error may be the cause. The genes are TRBV19 and TRBJ2-1; a possible D gene is TRBD2 (5 bases). CDR3 length: 15 residues. Per the germline V gene, CDR1 is LNHDA and CDR2 is SQIVND (reference sequence). CDR3 residues: CASSIWTRSSNEQFF. The CDR3 bases are TGTGCCAGTAGTATATGGACTCGGTCCTCCAATGAGCAGTTCTTC.

This rearrangement joins TRBV11-2 to TRBJ1-2, with TRBD1 as a possible D gene (5 bases). Germline assignment: CDR1 SGHAT and CDR2 FQNNGV. CDR3 length: 13 amino acids. Trimming left V 6 bases short and J 2 bases short, with 10 bases between. The CDR3 protein is CASSPQENYGYTF. The CDR3 region has the DNA TGTGCCAGCAGTCCACAGGAAAACTATGGCTACACCTTC.

In its sample, this clone was seen once. V is TRBV5-1 and J is TRBJ2-5, with 7 bases aligning to TRBD1. The germline V gene encodes CDR1 SGHRS and CDR2 YFSETQ. This CDR3 region has 16 residues. V shed 1 base, J shed 3 bases, and the junction held 9 bases outside the gene matches. The CDR3 DNA sequence: TGCGCCAGCAGCTTGCTTAAGGGGGCAGGAGAAGAGACCCAGTACTTC. It specifies CASSLLKGAGEETQYF.

This clone was observed a handful of times. The rearrangement joins TRBV18 to TRBJ1-5, with 8 bases fitting TRBD1. The CDR3 is made up of 15 amino acids. Germline CDR1 is KGHSH and CDR2 is LQKENI. The J segment lost 7 bases and the V segment lost 3 bases, leaving 8 bases of the junction unmatched. The CDR3 nucleotides read TGTGCCAGCTCACCGCAGGGGGCGCCAGGGCAGCCCCAGCATTTT. Protein product: CASSPQGAPGQPQHF.

The chain recombines TRBV3-1 (or the pseudogene TRBV3-2) with TRBJ2-2; 7 bases map to TRBD2. Germline trimming cut 1 base from V and 0 bases from J; bases unmatched to any gene: 2. The CDR3 contains 16 residues. Germline CDR1 LGHDT, CDR2 YNNKEL (reference sequence). As DNA, the CDR3 is TGTGCCAGCAGCCAAGTACGGGGGGCGAACACCGGGGAGCTGTTTTTT. Its protein product is CASSQVRGANTGELFF.

This rearrangement joins TRBV5-4 to TRBJ2-3; D is possibly TRBD2 (7 bases). CDR3 length equals 15 residues. In germline, CDR1 is SGHNT, CDR2 YYREEE (reference sequence). V lost 4 bases and J lost 4, with 16 bases in between. The CDR3 loop is CASSPLGGAADTQYF. DNA of the CDR3: TGTGCCAGCAGCCCGCTAGGGGGGGCAGCAGATACGCAGTATTTT.

The chain uses TRBV5-6 and TRBJ1-2; D gene uncertain. Deletions cut 0 bases from V and 8 bases from J, with 11 bases between. The germline CDR1 and CDR2 sequences are SGHDT and YYEEEE. The CDR3 contains 13 residues. The CDR3 here is CASSLGPGLGYTF. The CDR3, as DNA: TGTGCCAGCAGCTTGGGGCCAGGTTTGGGCTACACCTTC.

In its sample, this clone was seen once. Other DNA sequences in the sample encode the same CDR3. The chain joins TRBV6-5 to TRBJ2-7; 8 bases map to TRBD1. V lost 6 bases to trimming and J lost 2 bases; unmatched junction nucleotides: 3. This CDR3 is 13 amino acids long. In germline, CDR1 is MNHEY, CDR2 SVGAGI. This chain's CDR3 is CASRDRGPYEQYF. CDR3 coding DNA: TGTGCCAGCAGAGACAGGGGACCCTACGAGCAGTACTTC.

This chain joins TRBV4-1 and TRBJ2-1; TRBD2 aligns across 8 bases. V shed 0 bases and J 5 bases; nucleotides not matched to a gene: 12. The CDR3 has 18 residues. Germline values: CDR1 MGHRA, CDR2 YSYEKL. The CDR3 DNA reads as TGCGCCAGCAGCCAAGAACCAGCGGGGGTGCTGGTGGACAATGAGCAGTTCTTC. Its protein is CASSQEPAGVLVDNEQFF.

The CDR3 spells CASPTARTSGGGELFF. CDR3 bases: TGTGCCAGCCCAACGGCCCGCACTAGCGGGGGTGGGGAGCTGTTTTTT. The chain combines TRBV19 with TRBJ2-2; 11 nucleotides match TRBD2. The trim removed 9 bases at V and 8 bases at J, leaving 14 bases unmatched. CDR1 is LNHDA, CDR2 SQIVND, per germline (reference sequence). This CDR3 region has 16 residues.

The rearrangement uses TRBV6-1 and TRBJ1-2; no firm D call. There are 13 residues in the CDR3. The V and J ends lost 2 bases and 1 base respectively, with 5 bases between them. The germline V gene encodes CDR1 MNHNS and CDR2 SASEGT. The CDR3 sequence is CASSENINYGYTF. The CDR3 DNA follows: TGTGCCAGCAGTGAAAACATTAACTATGGCTACACCTTC.

On this clone: This may arise from a read error, as a much more abundant clone is one base away. The rearrangement links TRBV12-3 or TRBV12-4 to TRBJ1-2, with TRBD1 as a possible D gene (5 bases). CDR3 length: 12 residues. The V and J ends lost 6 bases and 4 bases respectively, with 9 bases between them. The CDR3 DNA is TGTGCCAGCAGACAGGAACCCTATGGCTACACCTTC. Residues: CASRQEPYGYTF.

The gene calls are TRBV4-1 and TRBJ1-4, with 7 bases matching TRBD1. Germline trimming cut 4 bases from V and 8 bases from J; bases unmatched to any gene: 7. The germline V gene has CDR1 MGHRA and CDR2 YSYEKL. This CDR3 region has 14 residues. The CDR3, as DNA: TGCGCCAGCAGCCCTCAAAGAGGGGGCGAAAAACTGTTTTTT. Translating gives CASSPQRGGEKLFF.

The chain joins TRBV7-3 to TRBJ1-2; D perhaps matches TRBD1 (6 bases). Trimming shortened V by 3 bases and J by 1 base, and 9 bases separated the two germline ends. The CDR3 runs 14 residues. Germline CDR1 SGHTA, CDR2 FQGTGA. The CDR3 DNA reads TGTGCCAGCAGCTTCAGACAGGTTAACTATGGCTACACCTTC. Its protein product is CASSFRQVNYGYTF. The variable domain in full, completed from reference TRBV7-3 and TRBJ1-2, reads GAGVSQTPSNKVTEKGKYVELRCDPISGHTALYWYRQSLGQGPEFLIYFQGTGAADDSGLPNDRFFAVRPEGSVSTLKIQRTERGDSAVYLCASSFRQVNYGYTFGSGTRLTVV.

The rearrangement links TRBV29-1 to TRBJ2-7, with 8 bases matching TRBD1. Trimming cost V 4 bases and J 0 bases; bases outside gene matches: 8. The germline gives CDR1 SQVTM, CDR2 ANQGSEA. The CDR3 sequence is 15 residues long. The CDR3 bases are TGCAGCGTTGGGACACAGGGGGTCTTCTCCTACGAGCAGTACTTC. Its protein product is CSVGTQGVFSYEQYF.

A note on this clone: In the same sample, other DNA sequences code for this CDR3. The chain combines TRBV5-6 with TRBJ1-4; D gene uncertain. The CDR3 sequence is 14 residues long. Germline V lookup: CDR1 SGHDT, CDR2 YYEEEE. V lost 0 bases and J 2 bases, leaving 5 bases between the germline ends. In DNA, the CDR3 is TGTGCCAGCAGCTTGGGGCGGACTAATGAAAAACTGTTTTTT. Its translation is CASSLGRTNEKLFF.

The chain couples TRBV6-6 to TRBJ2-5; 12 bases are shared with TRBD2. Germline trimming cut 6 bases from V and 5 bases from J; bases unmatched to any gene: 10. CDR1 and CDR2 from the germline V gene are MNHNY and SVGAGI (reference sequence). This CDR3 comprises 16 residues. CDR3 region: CASSVFASGGVETQYF. As DNA, the CDR3 is TGTGCCAGCAGCGTTTTTGCTAGCGGGGGGGTTGAGACCCAGTACTTC.

The J gene is TRBJ2-7, the V gene TRBV7-9, with D unresolved. The V gene lost 4 bases and the J gene lost 3 bases, with 7 bases spanning the gap. The CDR3 covers 12 residues. Germline CDR1 is SEHNR and CDR2 is FQNEAQ (reference sequence). CDR3 sequence (DNA): TGTGCCAGCAGCTCCGCGCTCTACGAGCAGTACTTC. It translates to CASSSALYEQYF.

This rearrangement joins TRBV9 to TRBJ1-1; the D is unclear. V was trimmed by 0 bases and J by 5 bases, leaving 17 bases between them. Per germline, CDR1 SGDLS and CDR2 YYNGEE. This CDR3 comprises 16 residues. CDR3 amino acids: CASSVAGSSGRTEAFF. In nucleotides, the CDR3 is TGTGCCAGCAGCGTAGCCGGATCGAGTGGGCGTACTGAAGCTTTCTTT. Together with reference TRBV9 and TRBJ1-1, the CDR3 gives the full variable domain: DSGVTQTPKHLITATGQRVTLRCSPRSGDLSVYWYQQSLDQGLQFLIQYYNGEERAKGNILERFSAQQFPDLHSELNLSSLELGDSALYFCASSVAGSSGRTEAFFGQGTRLTVV.